The 12 T cell receptor beta chains listed next were all sequenced from one sample in a study of T-cell memory formation after mild COVID-19. TCRdb processed the 5' RACE reads anew with MiXCR; each CDR3 protein has one entry. The data contain 120,000 to 150,000 distinct CDR3 sequences, 15% to 20% of them singletons. The sequenced material came from PBMCs or a T cell subset sorted from them (not recorded which). The receptors come from an adult woman who had mild COVID-19 (a few samples of this study predate the infection). Cell type and time point are not known.

This rearrangement joins TRBV5-1 to TRBJ2-7, with TRBD1 matching 9 bases. V gave up 0 bases and J gave up 3 bases; unmatched junction bases: 7. In germline, CDR1 is SGHRS, CDR2 YFSETQ. The CDR3 length is 16 residues. The CDR3 is CASSLAAGTGSYEQYF. The CDR3 region has the DNA TGCGCCAGCAGCTTGGCCGCCGGGACAGGGAGCTACGAGCAGTACTTC.

The V gene is TRBV7-6, the J gene TRBJ1-6; D gene uncertain. Germline V gene sequence: CDR1 SGHVS, CDR2 FNYEAQ. Trimming removed 1 base from V and 12 bases from J, with 7 bases in between. CDR3 size: 12 residues. The DNA of the CDR3 is TGTGCCAGCAGCTTAGGCCCGGGACCCCTCCACTTT. As protein: CASSLGPGPLHF.

The table lists this clonotype with many counts. The chain is built from TRBV13 and TRBJ2-3, with 12 bases matching TRBD1. The V and J ends lost 2 bases and 6 bases, in that order; junction bases with no gene match: 9. This CDR3 is built from 17 residues. In germline, CDR1 is PRHDT, CDR2 FYEKMQ (reference sequence). The CDR3 here is CASSLSRDRGRRDTQYF. CDR3 sequence (DNA): TGTGCCAGCAGCTTAAGCCGGGACAGGGGGCGTCGGGATACGCAGTATTTT.

The chain combines TRBV5-5 with TRBJ1-4, with D tentatively TRBD1 (6 bases). Germline CDR1 and CDR2: SGHKS and YYEKEE (reference sequence). Trimming stripped 4 bases from V and 8 bases from J, with 18 bases between. This CDR3 has 15 residues. The DNA for the CDR3 is TGTGCCAGCAGCCCTTGGGGGGGCGAAGTGGAAAAACTGTTTTTT. As protein: CASSPWGGEVEKLFF.

The rearrangement links TRBV7-9 to TRBJ2-5, with 9 positions matching TRBD2. The CDR3 sequence is 17 residues long. Per the germline V gene, CDR1 is SEHNR and CDR2 is FQNEAQ (reference sequence). The trim removed 5 bases at V and 1 base at J, leaving 11 bases unmatched. This CDR3 is CASSPGGRAGGQETQYF. The CDR3 DNA sequence: TGTGCCAGCAGCCCTGGGGGTCGAGCGGGGGGCCAAGAGACCCAGTACTTC.

This clonotype has only a few counts. The genes are TRBV7-2 and TRBJ1-3, with 7 bases fitting TRBD1. V lost 3 bases and J lost 4; bases outside the gene matches: 6. Germline-derived CDR1 and CDR2 are SGHTA and FQGNSA. This CDR3 has 15 amino acids. CDR3 residues: CASSLGQGGGNTIYF. CDR3 DNA sequence: TGTGCCAGCAGCTTGGGGCAGGGGGGAGGAAACACCATATATTTT.

This clonotype has ten or more counts. The chain uses TRBV7-6 and TRBJ2-2, with 11 bases identical to TRBD2. V shed 5 bases, J shed 5 bases, and the junction held 7 bases outside the gene matches. The CDR3 runs 16 residues. CDR1 and CDR2 (germline): SGHVS, FNYEAQ. The CDR3 DNA reads TGTGCCAGCAGCCGAATTAGCGGGAGGGGGACCGGGGAGCTGTTTTTT. It is translated as CASSRISGRGTGELFF.

This clonotype showed up just a few times. The V gene is TRBV24-1, the J gene TRBJ2-5, with D maybe TRBD1 (6 bases). The CDR3 spans 15 residues. V lost 3 bases to trimming and J lost 4 bases, with 14 bases between them. Germline-derived CDR1 and CDR2 are KGHDR and SFDVKD. For the CDR3, the DNA is TGTGCCACCAGTGATGCCGGACAGAACCTAGAGACCCAGTACTTC. This codes for CATSDAGQNLETQYF.

The chain recombines TRBV6-7 with TRBJ2-3, with D tentatively TRBD2 (6 bases). TRBV6-7 is an ORF, and what it does is uncertain. The CDR3 runs to 14 residues. The V end was cut by 7 bases, the J end by 1 base, with 12 bases between. CDR3 loop: CASMNGSGTDTQYF. The CDR3 DNA reads as TGTGCCAGCATGAACGGGAGTGGCACAGATACGCAGTATTTT.

The rearrangement uses TRBV6-2 or TRBV6-3 and TRBJ2-1; D not resolved. The germline V gene has CDR1 MNHEY and CDR2 SVGEGT. The germline V and J ends were trimmed by 7 bases and 0 bases, with 7 bases remaining between them. This CDR3 spans 13 amino acids. The CDR3 coding sequence is TGTGCCAGCAACTTTGGCTCCTACAATGAGCAGTTCTTC. It is translated as CASNFGSYNEQFF.

This clonotype was seen a few times. The V and J genes are TRBV29-1 and TRBJ1-2; 8 bases match TRBD1. Trimming removed 3 bases from V and 5 bases from J; junction bases left unmatched: 11. Germline V gene sequence: CDR1 SQVTM, CDR2 ANQGSEA. CDR3 size: 15 residues. The CDR3 sequence: CSVDTRGTGGYGYTF. The CDR3 DNA is TGCAGCGTTGATACCAGGGGGACAGGCGGTTATGGCTACACCTTC.

This clonotype has a single count. V usage is TRBV5-1 and J usage is TRBJ1-1, with D maybe TRBD1 (5 bases). The CDR3 spans 15 residues. CDR1 and CDR2 (germline): SGHRS, YFSETQ. V gave up 2 bases and J gave up 1 base, with 12 bases separating them. CDR3 residues: CASSFSYRTNTEAFF. The CDR3 DNA reads as TGCGCCAGCAGCTTCTCTTACAGGACGAACACTGAAGCTTTCTTT.